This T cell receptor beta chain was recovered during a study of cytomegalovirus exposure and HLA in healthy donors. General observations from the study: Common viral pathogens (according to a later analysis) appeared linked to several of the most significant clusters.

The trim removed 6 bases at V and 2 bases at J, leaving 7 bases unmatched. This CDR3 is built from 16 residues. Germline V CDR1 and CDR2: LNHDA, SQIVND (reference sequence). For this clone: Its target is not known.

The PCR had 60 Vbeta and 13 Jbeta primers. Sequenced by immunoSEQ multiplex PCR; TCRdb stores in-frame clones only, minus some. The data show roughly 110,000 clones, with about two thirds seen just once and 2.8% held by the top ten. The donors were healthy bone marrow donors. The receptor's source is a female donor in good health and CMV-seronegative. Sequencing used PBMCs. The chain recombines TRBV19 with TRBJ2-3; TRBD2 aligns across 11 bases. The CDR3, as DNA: TGTGCCAGTAGAGGGACTAGCGGTCAGATCACAGATACGCAGTATTTT. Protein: CASRGTSGQITDTQYF.